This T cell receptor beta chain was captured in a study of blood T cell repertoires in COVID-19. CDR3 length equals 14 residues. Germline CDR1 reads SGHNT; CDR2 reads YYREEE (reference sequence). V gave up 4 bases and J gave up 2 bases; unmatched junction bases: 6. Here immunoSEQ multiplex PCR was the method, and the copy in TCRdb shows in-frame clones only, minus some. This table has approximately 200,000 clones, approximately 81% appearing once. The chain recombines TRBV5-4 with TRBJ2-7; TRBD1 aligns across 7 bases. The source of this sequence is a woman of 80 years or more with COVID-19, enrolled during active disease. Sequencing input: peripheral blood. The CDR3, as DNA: TGTGCCAGCAGCCACCGGGACAGAGCCTACGAGCAGTACGTC. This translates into CASSHRDRAYEQYV.